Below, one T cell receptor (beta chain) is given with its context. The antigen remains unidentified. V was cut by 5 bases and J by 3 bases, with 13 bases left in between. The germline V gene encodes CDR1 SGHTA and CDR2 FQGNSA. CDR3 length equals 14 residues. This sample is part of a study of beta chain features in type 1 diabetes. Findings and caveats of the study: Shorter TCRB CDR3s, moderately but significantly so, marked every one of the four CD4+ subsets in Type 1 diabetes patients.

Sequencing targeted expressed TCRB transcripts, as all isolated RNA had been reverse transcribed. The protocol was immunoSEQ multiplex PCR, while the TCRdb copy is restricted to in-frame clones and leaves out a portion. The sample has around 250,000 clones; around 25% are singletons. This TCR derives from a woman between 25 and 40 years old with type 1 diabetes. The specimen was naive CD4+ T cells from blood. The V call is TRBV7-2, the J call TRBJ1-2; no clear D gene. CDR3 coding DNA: TGTGCCAGCAGCCCCTCCTTTACGGACTATGGCTACACCTTC. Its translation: CASSPSFTDYGYTF.